This T cell receptor (beta chain) was sequenced in a study of T cell responses to AZD1222 COVID-19 vaccine. As for the study in general: Pooling of second doses given at about 4 or about 12 weeks was done. Broader study findings: Nearly half of the spike-specific TCRs reportedly recognize variant regions that carry no mutations. Spike-specific TCRs gained breadth and depth after people received two AZD1222 doses. Donors, mostly white British, included more females; clonal diversity was possibly underestimated.

The protocol was immunoSEQ multiplex PCR, while the TCRdb copy is restricted to in-frame clones and leaves out a portion. The table has roughly 82,000 clones, more than 75% seen once. To note about this clone: Its antigen is not identified.

This receptor was obtained from an adult in good health. The input for sequencing was peripheral blood, taken on day 0 of AZD1222 vaccination.

CDR3 loop: CASSARISGGTDTQYF. CDR3 DNA: TGTGCCAGCAGCGCCAGGATTAGCGGAGGCACAGATACGCAGTATTTT. This sequence joins TRBV9 and TRBJ2-3, with a weak D call TRBD2 (6 bases). From germline, CDR1 is SGDLS and CDR2 YYNGEE. CDR3 length: 16 amino acids. The germline V and J ends were trimmed by 3 bases and 1 base, with 15 bases remaining between them.